This T cell receptor (beta chain) was recorded in a study of blood T cell repertoires in COVID-19. The CDR3 length is 13 residues. V lost 3 bases and J lost 10, with 13 bases in between. Here immunoSEQ multiplex PCR was the method, and the copy in TCRdb shows in-frame clones only, minus some. The sample has hundreds of thousands of clones; more than 85% are singletons. The sequencing sample was made of peripheral blood. This TCR was sampled from a man in his 70s with acute or convalescent COVID-19. This chain uses TRBV12-3 or TRBV12-4 with TRBJ2-1, with a possible D match to TRBD2 (5 bases). This CDR3 is CASSFTVTGEQFF. CDR3 DNA sequence: TGTGCCAGCAGTTTCACGGTGACGGGGGAGCAGTTCTTC.